These T cell receptor beta chains were read from a single sample in a study of PD-1 blockade in classical Hodgkin lymphoma. TCRdb keeps only in-frame clones here, not all; method: immunoSEQ multiplex PCR. The top ten hold over 0.4% of the sample, which has about 30,000 clones, approximately 90% seen once. The input for sequencing was CD4+ T cells from blood, taken before the fourth cycle of nivolumab. The receptors come from a human donor with classical Hodgkin lymphoma. Both conserved end residues are part of each CDR3. Fields, in order: J gene, V gene, clone size, D gene, CDR3 DNA, CDR3 protein. D genes are given only for firm matches. The size field is filled for only some rows; it gives once, few, many or a size class.

TRBJ2-1,TRBV28,-,TRBD1,TGTGCCAGCAGTTTAGGGACAGGGGGGTCCAATGAGCAGTTCTTC,CASSLGTGGSNEQFF
TRBJ2-1,TRBV30,-,TRBD2,TGTGCCTGGAGTTGGGCGGGAGCCAACAATGAGCAGTTCTTC,CAWSWAGANNEQFF
TRBJ2-2,TRBV28,-,-,TGTGCCAGCAGACCCACAGATTGGAACACCGGGGAGCTGTTTTTT,CASRPTDWNTGELFF
TRBJ2-7,TRBV28,few,-,TGTGCCAGCAGTTTAGTGGAACCCTACGAGCAGTACTTC,CASSLVEPYEQYF
TRBJ2-3,TRBV7-8,-,TRBD2,TGTGCCAGCAGCAAAAGCGGGGGCCGCACAGATACGCAGTATTTT,CASSKSGGRTDTQYF
TRBJ2-7,TRBV19,-,-,TGTGCCAGTAGTGTTGGCTTCTCCTACGAGCAGTACTTC,CASSVGFSYEQYF
TRBJ1-6,TRBV7-8,few,-,TGTGCCAGCAGTGCCACGACGGAATCACCCCTCCACTTT,CASSATTESPLHF
TRBJ1-3,TRBV6-5,-,-,TGTGCCAGCAGTTACAAGAGAAACTCTGGAAACACCATATATTTT,CASSYKRNSGNTIYF
TRBJ1-5,TRBV7-9,-,TRBD1,TGTGCCAGCAGCCACGCGACAGGGAATAGCAATCAGCCCCAGCATTTT,CASSHATGNSNQPQHF
TRBJ2-7,TRBV18,-,TRBD1,TGTGCCAGCTCACTTGGACAGGGCGTGAACGAGCAGTACTTC,CASSLGQGVNEQYF
TRBJ2-7,TRBV5-1,-,-,TGCGCCAGCAGCCCCCTGGATACAACCTACGAGCAGTACTTC,CASSPLDTTYEQYF
TRBJ2-5,TRBV30,-,-,TGTGCCTGGAGGCCAGACCAGCGGACCCAGTACTTC,CAWRPDQRTQYF
TRBJ1-6,TRBV19,-,TRBD1,TGTGCCAGTAGTACGCAGGGGGCGGATAATTCACCCCTCCACTTT,CASSTQGADNSPLHF
TRBJ2-7,TRBV11-2,-,-,TGTGCCAGCAGCCCCAGGAGGTCCTCCTACGAGCAGTACTTC,CASSPRRSSYEQYF
TRBJ1-3,TRBV7-9,-,-,TGTGCCAGCAGGTGGGGGTCCGGAAACACCATATATTTT,CASRWGSGNTIYF
TRBJ2-1,TRBV18,-,TRBD2,TGTGCCAGCTCACCGGACGGACTAGCACCGGTCAATGAGCAGTTCTTC,CASSPDGLAPVNEQFF
TRBJ2-1,TRBV7-3,-,TRBD2,TGTGCCAGCAGTAGCGGGAACTACAATGAGCAGTTCTTC,CASSSGNYNEQFF
TRBJ2-7,TRBV18,-,TRBD2,TGTGCCAGCTCAGATAGCGGGGGTGGAAACTACGAGCAGTACTTC,CASSDSGGGNYEQYF
TRBJ1-2,TRBV28,-,-,TGTGCCAGCAGGCCCACCCTGAGTGGGGGAGGCGGCTACACCTTC,CASRPTLSGGGGYTF
TRBJ2-2,TRBV9,-,TRBD1,TGTGCCAGCAGCGTAGCGGGACAGGGTTCCACCGGGGAGCTGTTTTTT,CASSVAGQGSTGELFF
TRBJ2-1,TRBV10-3,-,-,TGTGCCATCAGTGACTCTAGCGATACCTACAATGAGCAGTTCTTC,CAISDSSDTYNEQFF
TRBJ2-7,TRBV4-1,-,-,TGCGCCAGCAGCCAAGCCCCCAGTTGGGGACATATTATCTACGAGCAGTACTTC,CASSQAPSWGHIIYEQYF
TRBJ1-1,TRBV5-1,-,-,TGCGCCAGCAGCTTGGAGTGGGGAACTGAAGCTTTCTTT,CASSLEWGTEAFF
TRBJ2-7,TRBV5-6,-,TRBD1,TGTGCCAGCGGCCGTTGGTGGGACAGAGCCTACGAGCAGTACTTC,CASGRWWDRAYEQYF
TRBJ2-7,TRBV6-1,-,-,TGTGCCGGGGGGAGCTCCTACGAGCAGTACTTC,CAGGSSYEQYF
TRBJ2-5,TRBV7-3,-,TRBD2,TGTGCCAGCAGCAGACTAGCGGGAGCCCAAGAGACCCAGTACTTC,CASSRLAGAQETQYF
TRBJ2-7,TRBV19,-,-,TGTGCCAGTAGTTTGATAGGTGGCTCCTACGAGCAGTACTTC,CASSLIGGSYEQYF
TRBJ2-7,TRBV7-2,once,-,TGTGCCAGCAGCTCTGTGGGAGCCCCGAGGGAGCAGTACTTC,CASSSVGAPREQYF
TRBJ2-1,TRBV7-6,-,TRBD2,TGTGCCAGCAGCTCCCGGACTAGCGGGCCCCCTATATACAATGAGCAGTTCTTC,CASSSRTSGPPIYNEQFF
TRBJ1-2,TRBV13,-,-,TGTGCCAGCAGCCCCCAACCCGACAGTGGGAATGGCTACACCTTC,CASSPQPDSGNGYTF
TRBJ2-1,TRBV5-6,-,-,TGTGCCAGCAGCTTGTACAATGAGCAGTTCTTC,CASSLYNEQFF
TRBJ1-5,TRBV6-6,once,-,TGTGCCAGCAGTTACGAGGTGTATAGCAATCAGCCCCAGCATTTT,CASSYEVYSNQPQHF
TRBJ1-6,TRBV10-2,-,-,TGCGCCAGCAGTGAGTTAAGGGGACCCCTCCACTTT,CASSELRGPLHF
TRBJ1-1,TRBV6-1,-,-,TGTGCCAGCAGTCTAACAGCTATGAACACTGAAGCTTTCTTT,CASSLTAMNTEAFF
TRBJ2-3,TRBV18,-,-,TGTGCCAGCTCACCAAAGGTAGCGACAGATACGCAGTATTTT,CASSPKVATDTQYF
TRBJ2-7,TRBV12-2,-,-,TGTGCAAGTCGCTTAGCGGACACTAGCGGGGCTACCTACGAGCAGTACTTC,CASRLADTSGATYEQYF
TRBJ2-7,TRBV5-4,-,TRBD1,TGTGCCAGCAGCTCTCCGACAGGGAACGAGCAGTACTTC,CASSSPTGNEQYF
TRBJ2-2,TRBV29-1,once,TRBD1,TGCAGCGTGGCGACAGGGAGTGTCGGGGAGCTGTTTTTT,CSVATGSVGELFF
TRBJ1-5,TRBV2,few,-,TGTGCCAGCAGTGGGGACGGCCGCAATCAGCCCCAGCATTTT,CASSGDGRNQPQHF
TRBJ2-1,TRBV27,once,-,TGTGCCAGCAGTTTATCGTCGAGGGGCCACGGTATGGGCGATAATGAGCAGTTCTTC,CASSLSSRGHGMGDNEQFF
TRBJ2-7,TRBV5-8,-,TRBD1,TGTGCCAGCAGCTTGGGGACAGGGGTAACCTACGAGCAGTACTTC,CASSLGTGVTYEQYF